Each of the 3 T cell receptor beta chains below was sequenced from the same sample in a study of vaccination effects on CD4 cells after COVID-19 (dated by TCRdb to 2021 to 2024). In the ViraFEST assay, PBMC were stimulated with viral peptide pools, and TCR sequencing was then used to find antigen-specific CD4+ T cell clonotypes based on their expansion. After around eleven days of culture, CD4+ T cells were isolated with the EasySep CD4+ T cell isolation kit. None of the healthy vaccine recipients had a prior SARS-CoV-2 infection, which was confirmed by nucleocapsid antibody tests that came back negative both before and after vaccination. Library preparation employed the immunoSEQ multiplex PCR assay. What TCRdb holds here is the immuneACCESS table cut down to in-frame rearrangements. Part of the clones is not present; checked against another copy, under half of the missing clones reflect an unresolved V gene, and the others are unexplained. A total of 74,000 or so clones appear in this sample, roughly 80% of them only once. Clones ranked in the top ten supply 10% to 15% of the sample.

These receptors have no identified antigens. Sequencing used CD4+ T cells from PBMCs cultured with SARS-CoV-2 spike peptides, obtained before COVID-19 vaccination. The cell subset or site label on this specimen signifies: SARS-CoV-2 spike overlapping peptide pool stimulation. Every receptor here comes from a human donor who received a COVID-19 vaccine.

The CDR3 spells CASSNRTGGDYGYTF. Written as DNA, the CDR3 is TGTGCCAGCAGTAACCGGACAGGGGGCGACTATGGCTACACCTTC. The chain combines TRBV27 with TRBJ1-2; 11 positions match TRBD1. V shed 5 bases and J 3 bases; nucleotides not matched to a gene: 5. CDR1 and CDR2 from the germline V gene are MNHEY and SMNVEV (reference sequence). This CDR3 region has 15 residues.

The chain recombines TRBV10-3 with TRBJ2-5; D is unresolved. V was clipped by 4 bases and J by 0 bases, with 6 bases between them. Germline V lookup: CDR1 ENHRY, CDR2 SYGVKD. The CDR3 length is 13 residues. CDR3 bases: TGTGCCATCAGTGTTTCGGACCAAGAGACCCAGTACTTC. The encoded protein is CAISVSDQETQYF.

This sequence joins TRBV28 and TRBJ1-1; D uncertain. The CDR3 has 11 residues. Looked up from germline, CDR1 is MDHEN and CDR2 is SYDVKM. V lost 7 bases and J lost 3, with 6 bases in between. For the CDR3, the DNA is TGTGCCAGCACGGTGGACACTGAAGCTTTCTTT. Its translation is CASTVDTEAFF.